Shown below are 12 T cell receptor beta chains from a single sample sequenced in a study of Ad26.COV2.S vaccination and SARS-CoV-2 variants. Treatment: 19 received Ad26.COV2.S at low or high dose, single or two shots; several received placebo; per-sample allocation not given. Sample collection was performed on day 63 after the first vaccine or placebo injection. The method was immunoSEQ multiplex PCR; TCRdb's version includes in-frame clones alone and lacks a portion of them. The data hold over 350,000 clones, with approximately 90% observed a single time. Here the sequenced sample was peripheral blood, taken in a trial of Ad26.COV2.S vaccine versus placebo. The receptors were gathered from a person between 18 and 65 years old who received the Ad26.COV2.S COVID-19 vaccine or a placebo.

J is TRBJ2-1 and V is TRBV6-2 or TRBV6-3; TRBD2 is a possible D gene (6 bases). The V and J ends lost 1 base and 4 bases respectively, with 11 bases between them. This CDR3 has 15 residues. Per germline, CDR1 MNHEY and CDR2 SVGEGT. CDR3 in DNA: TGTGCCAGCAGTTACTGGCGGGGACCTTACAATGAGCAGTTCTTC. Translation gives CASSYWRGPYNEQFF.

This rearrangement joins TRBV19 to TRBJ1-2; the match to TRBD1 covers 9 bases. Per the germline V gene, CDR1 is LNHDA and CDR2 is SQIVND (reference sequence). The CDR3 length is 14 residues. V lost 7 bases, J lost 8 bases, and 11 bases stayed unmatched. CDR3 sequence (DNA): TGTGCCAGTATTTCCGGACAGGGGACGAGCGGCTACACCTTC. This codes for CASISGQGTSGYTF.

The rearrangement links TRBV24-1 to TRBJ2-7, with D uncertain. The CDR3 extends over 12 amino acids. Trimming removed 4 bases from V and 6 bases from J, with 9 bases in between. Looked up from germline, CDR1 is KGHDR and CDR2 is SFDVKD. This chain's CDR3 is CATSDTDREQYF. The CDR3 coding sequence is TGTGCCACCAGTGACACGGATCGCGAGCAGTACTTC.

This clone was detected only once. This chain connects TRBV27 to TRBJ1-2, with TRBD1 as a possible D gene (6 bases). This CDR3 has 15 amino acids. Germline V gene lookup returns CDR1 MNHEY and CDR2 SMNVEV (reference sequence). V was pared by 1 base and J by 3 bases, with 12 bases between. CDR3 bases: TGTGCCAGCAGTTTATACGGGGGGCGCGACTATGGCTACACCTTC. It encodes CASSLYGGRDYGYTF.

As concerns this clone: The sample has other DNA sequences that encode this CDR3 too. The CDR3 bases are TGCGCCAGCAGTCGTCAGGGAGATAATTCACCCCTCCACTTT. Translating it yields CASSRQGDNSPLHF. The rearrangement joins TRBV5-1 to TRBJ1-6, with D possibly TRBD1 on 5 matching bases. This CDR3 contains 14 residues. Germline loops: CDR1 SGHRS, CDR2 YFSETQ. Trimming pared 5 bases from V and 5 bases from J, leaving 11 bases between.

The chain combines TRBV5-4 with TRBJ1-2; TRBD1 might be the D (5 bases). The length of the CDR3 is 15 residues. Germline CDR1 reads SGHNT; CDR2 reads YYREEE (reference sequence). Trimming removed 4 bases at V and 2 bases at J, with 15 bases between. In DNA, the CDR3 is TGTGCCAGCAGCAATCCGGGACGGAGAAACTATGGCTACACCTTC. Protein sequence: CASSNPGRRNYGYTF.

This chain uses TRBV5-4 with TRBJ2-2; a possible D gene is TRBD1 (6 bases). V was clipped by 0 bases and J by 8 bases, with 8 bases between them. CDR1 SGHNT and CDR2 YYREEE come from the germline V gene (reference sequence). This CDR3 is 13 amino acids long. In DNA, the CDR3 is TGTGCCAGCAGCTTGGACAGGGAAGGGGAGCTGTTTTTT. Amino acids: CASSLDREGELFF.

Comments on this clone: Other DNA sequences in the same sample also yield this CDR3. The V call is TRBV7-9, the J call TRBJ1-1; D may be TRBD1 (6 bases). Per germline, CDR1 SEHNR and CDR2 FQNEAQ (reference sequence). V dropped 6 bases and J dropped 5 bases, with 13 bases sitting between them. The length of the CDR3 is 13 residues. The CDR3: CASSLTGITEAFF. For the CDR3, the DNA is TGTGCCAGCAGTTTAACAGGGATTACTGAAGCTTTCTTT.

The chain recombines TRBV7-9 with TRBJ2-7; TRBD2 matches at 7 bases. Trimming removed 4 bases from V and 5 bases from J; junction bases left unmatched: 5. The CDR3 covers 13 residues. CDR1 is SEHNR and CDR2 is FQNEAQ in the germline V gene (reference sequence). The CDR3 DNA reads as TGTGCCAGCAGCTCGTGGCGGGGGAACGAGCAGTACTTC. As protein: CASSSWRGNEQYF.

The V call is TRBV5-1, the J call TRBJ2-3; 8 bases are a match to TRBD2. Looked up from germline, CDR1 is SGHRS and CDR2 is YFSETQ. The CDR3 loop spans 15 amino acids. V trimming: 0 bases; J trimming: 5 bases; junction bases outside the gene matches: 5. CDR3 in DNA: TGCGCCAGCAGCTTGGACGGGGGGGCCGGAGATACGCAGTATTTT. Residues: CASSLDGGAGDTQYF.

This chain joins TRBV19 and TRBJ1-1; TRBD1 aligns across 7 bases. Trimming at V came to 5 bases and at J to 0 bases, leaving 9 bases not matched to a gene. This CDR3 spans 16 amino acids. Germline assignment: CDR1 LNHDA and CDR2 SQIVND (reference sequence). CDR3 DNA sequence: TGTGCCAGTAGTCCCTCAGGGGGAGCATTGAACACTGAAGCTTTCTTT. This gives the protein CASSPSGGALNTEAFF.

This clone was picked up a small number of times. As DNA, the CDR3 is TGTGCCAGCTTGGTGGGACAGAGCACAGATACGCAGTATTTT. Amino acids: CASLVGQSTDTQYF. The chain employs TRBV2 and TRBJ2-3; 7 nucleotides match TRBD1. The CDR3 runs to 14 residues. Germline CDR1 SNHLY, CDR2 FYNNEI. Germline trimming cut 8 bases from V and 0 bases from J; bases unmatched to any gene: 5.